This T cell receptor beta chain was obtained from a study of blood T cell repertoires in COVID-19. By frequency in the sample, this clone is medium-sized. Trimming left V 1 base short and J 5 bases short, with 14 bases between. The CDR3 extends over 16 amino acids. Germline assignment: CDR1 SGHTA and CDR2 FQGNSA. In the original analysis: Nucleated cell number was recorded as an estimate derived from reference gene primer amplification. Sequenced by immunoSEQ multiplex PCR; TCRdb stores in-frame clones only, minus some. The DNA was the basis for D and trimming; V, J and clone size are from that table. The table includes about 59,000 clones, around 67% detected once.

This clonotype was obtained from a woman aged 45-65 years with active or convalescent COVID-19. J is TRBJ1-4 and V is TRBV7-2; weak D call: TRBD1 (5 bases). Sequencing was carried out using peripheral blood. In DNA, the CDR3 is TGTGCCAGCAGCTTAGAGGGGAGGCATGCAAATGAAAAACTGTTTTTT. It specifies CASSLEGRHANEKLFF.